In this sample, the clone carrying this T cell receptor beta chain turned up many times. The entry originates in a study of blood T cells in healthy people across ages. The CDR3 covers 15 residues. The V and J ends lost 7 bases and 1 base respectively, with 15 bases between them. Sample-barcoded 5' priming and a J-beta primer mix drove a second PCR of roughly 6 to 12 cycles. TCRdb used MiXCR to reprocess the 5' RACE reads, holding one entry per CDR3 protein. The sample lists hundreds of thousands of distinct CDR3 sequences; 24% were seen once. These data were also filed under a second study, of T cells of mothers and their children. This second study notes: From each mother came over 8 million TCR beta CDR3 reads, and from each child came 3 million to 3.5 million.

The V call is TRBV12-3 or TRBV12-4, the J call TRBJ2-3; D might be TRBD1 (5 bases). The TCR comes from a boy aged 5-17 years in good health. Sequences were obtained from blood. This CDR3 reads CASTLQGRGTDTQYF. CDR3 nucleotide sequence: TGTGCCAGCACCCTGCAGGGTAGGGGCACAGATACGCAGTATTTT.